The 27 T cell receptor beta chains below come from one sample, sequenced in a study of blood T cells in healthy people across ages. A second roughly 6 to 11 cycle PCR used barcoded and J-beta primers. Each CDR3 protein is one row after TCRdb ran MiXCR on the 5' RACE reads. The sample holds approximately 900,000 distinct CDR3 sequences; 45% to 50% are singletons and the top ten take roughly an eighth. Sequenced input: blood. These receptors originate from a man aged 25 to 40 in good health.

This chain uses TRBV6-5 with TRBJ2-7, with D unclear. CDR1 and CDR2 (germline): MNHEY, SVGAGI. Trimming stripped 0 bases from V and 12 bases from J, with 21 bases between. There are 15 residues in the CDR3. The CDR3 sequence is CASSYSSSGRETRYF. The CDR3 DNA sequence: TGTGCCAGCAGTTACTCGAGTAGTGGAAGAGAGACCCGGTACTTC.

This clonotype has just a few counts. This chain connects TRBV18 to TRBJ1-5, with 8 bases lining up with TRBD1. V dropped 3 bases and J dropped 6; count of bases not matched to a gene: 7. Germline lookup yields CDR1 KGHSH and CDR2 LQKENI. The CDR3 totals 15 residues. This CDR3 is CASSPTTGAGQPQHF. The CDR3 nucleotides are TGTGCCAGCTCACCGACGACAGGGGCTGGTCAGCCCCAGCATTTT.

The rearrangement links TRBV28 to TRBJ1-2; D perhaps matches TRBD1 (5 bases). V was trimmed by 2 bases and J by 0 bases, leaving 10 bases between them. Germline values: CDR1 MDHEN, CDR2 SYDVKM. The CDR3 is made up of 15 amino acids. The CDR3 sequence is CASSLVSRANYGYTF. The DNA for the CDR3 is TGTGCCAGCAGTTTAGTATCCAGGGCTAACTATGGCTACACCTTC.

On this clonotype: A read error may be the cause here, since a much bigger clone is one base away. The chain couples TRBV3-1 to TRBJ2-1; 7 bases are shared with TRBD1. Germline V CDR1 and CDR2: LGHDT, YNNKEL (reference sequence). The CDR3 is 13 amino acids. In nucleotides, the CDR3 is TGTGCCAGCAACCAAAACCGACAGGGAAGGCAGTTCTTC. The encoded protein is CASNQNRQGRQFF.

V is TRBV20-1 and J is TRBJ1-2; D is uncertain. CDR1 is DFQATT and CDR2 is SNEGSKA in the germline V gene (reference sequence). V was cut by 4 bases and J by 8 bases, with 14 bases left in between. The CDR3 covers 12 residues. This chain's CDR3 is CSAIHVSLGYTF. The CDR3 nucleotides read TGCAGTGCTATACACGTCTCCCTCGGCTACACCTTC.

This chain uses TRBV2 with TRBJ2-1; D unresolved. The CDR3 contains 15 residues. V lost 4 bases and J lost 5, with 15 bases in between. Germline V lookup: CDR1 SNHLY, CDR2 FYNNEI. The CDR3 DNA is TGTGCCAGCAGTGTCACGCGGATCAACAACAATGAGCAGTTCTTC. Translated, it gives CASSVTRINNNEQFF.

This clonotype appeared once. This chain uses TRBV7-8 with TRBJ2-3; no firm D call. The CDR3 has 14 amino acids. The germline V gene has CDR1 SGHVS and CDR2 FQNEAQ. The germline V and J ends were trimmed by 3 bases and 4 bases, with 11 bases remaining between them. CDR3 sequence: CASSFYGSPDTQYF. The DNA for the CDR3 is TGTGCCAGCAGCTTCTATGGCAGTCCAGATACGCAGTATTTT.

This chain links TRBV7-2 with TRBJ2-7; a weak D match, TRBD1 (5 bases). V was cut by 5 bases and J by 3 bases, with 11 bases left in between. CDR1 SGHTA and CDR2 FQGNSA come from the germline V gene. CDR3 length: 13 amino acids. The CDR3 bases are TGTGCCAGCAGCCGCCCAGGGATCTACGAGCAGTACTTC. Its protein is CASSRPGIYEQYF.

V usage is TRBV13 and J usage is TRBJ1-2; D gene unclear. With 5 bases removed from V and 2 bases from J, the gap between germline ends came to 15 bases. This CDR3 contains 15 residues. Germline V CDR1 and CDR2: PRHDT, FYEKMQ (reference sequence). CDR3 nucleotide sequence: TGTGCCAGCAGCCCGACGAATTCAGACAACTATGGCTACACCTTC. It encodes CASSPTNSDNYGYTF. The variable domain in full, with the rest retrieved from reference TRBV13 and TRBJ1-2, is AAGVIQSPRHLIKEKRETATLKCYPIPRHDTVYWYQQGPGQDPQFLISFYEKMQSDKGSIPDRFSAQQFSDYHSELNMSSLELGDSALYFCASSPTNSDNYGYTFGSGTRLTVV.

For the CDR3, the DNA is TGCGCCAGCAGCTTGGCGGCAGGGCGGACCGGGGAGCTGTTTTTT. Translating gives CASSLAAGRTGELFF. The chain has TRBV5-1 and TRBJ2-2; perhaps TRBD1 as D (5 bases). The CDR3 sequence is 15 residues long. Germline-derived CDR1 and CDR2 are SGHRS and YFSETQ. The V and J ends lost 0 bases and 5 bases respectively, with 11 bases between them.

The J gene is TRBJ2-1, the V gene TRBV18; D is perhaps TRBD1 (6 bases). This CDR3 spans 12 amino acids. The germline V gene encodes CDR1 KGHSH and CDR2 LQKENI. Between the trimmed V and J ends, which lost 5 bases and 7 bases, there was a span of 9 bases. The CDR3 DNA reads TGTGCCAGCTCAAAAGACAGGAATGAGCAGTTCTTC. Protein product: CASSKDRNEQFF.

About this clonotype itself: Possible read error: a much larger clone is one base away. The chain joins TRBV4-2 to TRBJ2-1; no clear D. CDR3 length: 13 amino acids. The germline gives CDR1 LGHNA, CDR2 YNFKEQ. The CDR3 loop is CASSQAGYSEQFF. DNA of the CDR3: TGTGCCAGCAGCCAAGCAGGATACAGTGAGCAGTTCTTC.

The chain uses TRBV18 and TRBJ2-3; possibly TRBD1 for D (6 bases). This CDR3 contains 15 residues. The V gene lost 4 bases and the J gene lost 4 bases, with 15 bases spanning the gap. CDR1 and CDR2 from the germline V gene are KGHSH and LQKENI. DNA for the CDR3: TGTGCCAGCTCACGGACTCTGGGACAACCAGATACGCAGTATTTT. Translation gives CASSRTLGQPDTQYF. The complete variable domain, with remaining parts taken from reference TRBV18 and TRBJ2-3, reads NAGVMQNPRHLVRRRGQEARLRCSPMKGHSHVYWYRQLPEEGLKFMVYLQKENIIDESGMPKERFSAEFPKEGPSILRIQQVVRGDSAAYFCASSRTLGQPDTQYFGPGTRLTVL.

The sample holds one count of this clonotype. This chain connects TRBV2 to TRBJ1-3, with 10 bases identical to TRBD1. J gave up 0 bases and V 3 bases, and 8 bases lay outside the gene matches. The CDR3 has 18 residues. Germline V gene lookup returns CDR1 SNHLY and CDR2 FYNNEI. Here the CDR3 reads CASSDRGQGFGSGNTIYF. CDR3 DNA: TGTGCCAGCAGTGACCGGGGACAGGGGTTCGGCTCTGGAAACACCATATATTTT.

The chain links TRBV11-2 to TRBJ2-7; D not resolved. Trimming stripped 0 bases from V and 7 bases from J, with 10 bases between. Germline V gene data show CDR1 as SGHAT and CDR2 as FQNNGV. The CDR3 is 13 amino acids. This CDR3 reads CASSLDSRREQYF. CDR3 coding DNA: TGTGCCAGCAGCTTAGATTCGAGGCGAGAGCAGTACTTC.

The rearrangement links TRBV11-2 to TRBJ2-3; D remains ambiguous. There are 15 residues in the CDR3. Germline V CDR1 and CDR2: SGHAT, FQNNGV. Trimming removed 0 bases at V and 2 bases at J, with 9 bases between. CDR3 sequence reads: CASSLERSHTDTQYF. Here the CDR3 DNA reads TGTGCCAGCAGCTTAGAGAGGTCACACACAGATACGCAGTATTTT. Supplemented by reference TRBV11-2 and TRBJ2-3, the full variable domain reads EAGVAQSPRYKIIEKRQSVAFWCNPISGHATLYWYQQILGQGPKLLIQFQNNGVVDDSQLPKDRFSAERLKGVDSTLKIQPAKLEDSAVYLCASSLERSHTDTQYFGPGTRLTVL.

This clonotype was recorded a few times. The chain uses TRBV6-5 and TRBJ2-7, with a weak D call TRBD2 (5 bases). In germline, CDR1 is MNHEY, CDR2 SVGAGI. V lost 2 bases, J lost 3 bases, and 11 bases lay in between. The CDR3 is 14 amino acids. CDR3 bases: TGTGCCAGCAGTTACGAGGACTCCCTCTACGAGCAGTACTTC. The encoded protein is CASSYEDSLYEQYF.

This chain's CDR3 is CASSQDWGRSNEKLFF. CDR3 in DNA: TGTGCCAGCAGCCAAGATTGGGGCAGAAGTAATGAAAAACTGTTTTTT. The genes are TRBV14 and TRBJ1-4; possible D gene TRBD1, 5 bases. CDR1 is SGHDN and CDR2 is FVKESK in the germline V gene. V shed 0 bases and J shed 4 bases, with 12 bases lying between them. CDR3 size: 16 residues.

The J gene is TRBJ1-2, the V gene TRBV11-3; 8 nucleotides agree with TRBD1. J lost 0 bases, V lost 8 bases, and 2 bases had no gene match. This CDR3 contains 13 residues. Germline CDR1 is SGHNT and CDR2 is YENEEA. CDR3 sequence: CASGDRSNYGYTF. In DNA, the CDR3 is TGTGCCAGCGGGGACAGGTCTAACTATGGCTACACCTTC.

The chain combines TRBV6-6 with TRBJ2-5; either TRBD1 or TRBD2 may supply D (5 bases each). In germline, CDR1 is MNHNY, CDR2 SVGAGI (reference sequence). V lost 5 bases and J 4 bases, leaving 14 bases between the germline ends. The CDR3 runs to 14 residues. The CDR3 nucleotides are TGTGCCAGCAGTGGGACGGGGCCCCCAGAGACCCAGTACTTC. Amino acid sequence: CASSGTGPPETQYF.

CDR3 coding DNA: TGTGCCAGCGGACTAGTCTACGAGCAGTACTTC. It is translated as CASGLVYEQYF. The chain has TRBV25-1 and TRBJ2-7; TRBD2 matches 7 bases. V shed 8 bases and J 3 bases; nucleotides not matched to a gene: 1. There are 11 residues in the CDR3. Germline V gene sequence: CDR1 MGHDK, CDR2 SYGVNS.

A word on this clonotype: An end of the junction does not agree with germline; a read error may underlie this. The chain links TRBV9 to TRBJ1-2; possibly TRBD1 for D (5 bases). Per germline, CDR1 SGDLS and CDR2 YYNGEE. The length of the CDR3 is 14 residues. This CDR3 is CACSVAQGSYGYTF. The CDR3 DNA reads TGTGCCTGCAGCGTAGCCCAGGGATCCTATGGCTACACCTTC. The complete variable domain, with remaining parts taken from reference TRBV9 and TRBJ1-2, reads DSGVTQTPKHLITATGQRVTLRCSPRSGDLSVYWYQQSLDQGLQFLIQYYNGEERAKGNILERFSAQQFPDLHSELNLSSLELGDSALYFCACSVAQGSYGYTFGSGTRLTVV.

The J gene is TRBJ2-5, the V gene TRBV5-1, with TRBD2 identical over 8 bases. The junction had 9 bases not matched to a gene; V was cut back by 6 bases and J by 5 bases. CDR1 and CDR2 (germline): SGHRS, YFSETQ. The CDR3 has 14 residues. As DNA, the CDR3 is TGCGCCAGCAACTTTAGCGGGGTACGGGAGACCCAGTACTTC. This translates into CASNFSGVRETQYF.

The rearrangement uses TRBV15 and TRBJ2-3; 7 bases line up with TRBD2. Germline-derived CDR1 and CDR2 are LNHNV and YYDKDF (reference sequence). This CDR3 comprises 15 residues. Germline trimming cut 1 base from V and 4 bases from J; bases unmatched to any gene: 5. This CDR3 is CATSRVRTSADTQYF. CDR3 DNA: TGTGCCACCAGCAGAGTCCGGACTAGTGCAGATACGCAGTATTTT.

The CDR3 region is CASSPRTGLGGTEAFF. The CDR3 DNA follows: TGTGCCAGCAGCCCTCGGACAGGACTTGGGGGGACTGAAGCTTTCTTT. The chain links TRBV7-9 to TRBJ1-1; 7 bases align to TRBD1. The CDR3 contains 16 residues. The V gene end was trimmed by 5 bases and the J gene end by 5 bases; junction bases not matched to a gene: 14. Germline assignment: CDR1 SEHNR and CDR2 FQNEAQ (reference sequence).

This chain connects TRBV20-1 to TRBJ1-5; possibly TRBD1 for D (5 bases). CDR3 length: 13 residues. The germline gives CDR1 DFQATT, CDR2 SNEGSKA (reference sequence). V lost 5 bases and J lost 5, with 13 bases in between. The CDR3 DNA sequence: TGCAGTGCTGCCCCCCGGGGGGATCAGCCCCAGCATTTT. Translation: CSAAPRGDQPQHF.

This chain connects TRBV6-2 or TRBV6-3 to TRBJ2-7; D is perhaps TRBD1 or TRBD2 (6 bases each). V was trimmed by 6 bases and J by 1 base, leaving 16 bases between them. Germline V gene sequence: CDR1 MNHEY, CDR2 SVGEGT. This CDR3 has 15 amino acids. The CDR3 sequence: CASSGGRGLSYEQYF. The CDR3, as DNA: TGTGCCAGCAGCGGGGGCAGGGGCTTATCCTACGAGCAGTACTTC.